These 6 T cell receptor beta chains share one sample of origin, sequenced in a study of cytomegalovirus exposure and HLA in healthy donors. Both 60 Vbeta primers and 13 Jbeta primers went into the PCR. TCRdb's table, derived via immunoSEQ multiplex PCR, lists solely in-frame clones and lacks some. This sample has 140,000 to 150,000 clones, with 77% found just once. Sequences were obtained from PBMCs. The receptors come from a male donor in good health and CMV-seronegative.

The gene calls are TRBV6-5 and TRBJ2-2; D possibly corresponds to TRBD1 (5 bases). This CDR3 comprises 13 residues. With 2 bases removed from V and 6 bases from J, the gap between germline ends came to 7 bases. Germline V CDR1 and CDR2: MNHEY, SVGAGI. CDR3 in amino acids: CASSYRQSGELFF. For the CDR3, the DNA is TGTGCCAGCAGTTACCGACAGTCCGGGGAGCTGTTTTTT.

The rearrangement links TRBV7-2 to TRBJ2-2, with D possibly TRBD1 on 5 matching bases. Germline CDR1 and CDR2: SGHTA and FQGNSA. The CDR3 is 15 residues long. Trimming took 5 bases from V and 1 from J, leaving 11 bases between them. The CDR3 DNA reads TGTGCCAGCAGCCCGACAGCAAAGAACACCGGGGAGCTGTTTTTT. This translates into CASSPTAKNTGELFF.

This chain uses TRBV6-5 with TRBJ1-3; D perhaps matches TRBD1 (5 bases). Trimming removed 0 bases at V and 5 bases at J, with 14 bases between. Germline-derived CDR1 and CDR2 are MNHEY and SVGAGI. The CDR3 covers 16 residues. CDR3: CASSYSGGGHRNTIYF. CDR3 DNA sequence: TGTGCCAGCAGTTACTCGGGGGGAGGGCATAGAAACACCATATATTTT.

The rearrangement uses TRBV6-4 and TRBJ1-2; D might be TRBD1 (5 bases). Germline CDR1 MRHNA, CDR2 SNTAGT. The germline V and J ends were trimmed by 2 bases and 9 bases, with 16 bases remaining between them. CDR3 length: 14 residues. CDR3 amino acids: CASSDGGGRDRYTF. The CDR3 DNA follows: TGTGCCAGCAGTGACGGGGGTGGGAGGGATCGCTACACCTTC.

The rearrangement joins TRBV7-9 to TRBJ1-2; 8 bases are a match to TRBD1. V shed 5 bases, J shed 3 bases, and the junction held 5 bases outside the gene matches. Germline V gene sequence: CDR1 SEHNR, CDR2 FQNEAQ (reference sequence). This CDR3 has 14 amino acids. This CDR3 reads CASSLGQGDYGYTF. The DNA for the CDR3 is TGTGCCAGCAGCCTCGGACAGGGAGACTATGGCTACACCTTC. The entire variable domain, with the rest obtained from reference TRBV7-9 and TRBJ1-2, is as follows: DTGVSQNPRHKITKRGQNVTFRCDPISEHNRLYWYRQTLGQGPEFLTYFQNEAQLEKSRLLSDRFSAERPKGSFSTLEIQRTEQGDSAMYLCASSLGQGDYGYTFGSGTRLTVV.

The CDR3 DNA reads as TGCGCCAGCAGCCAGGACCCTCAGGGGATTAATGAAAAACTGTTTTTT. Amino acid sequence: CASSQDPQGINEKLFF. V and J are TRBV4-3 and TRBJ1-4, with D maybe TRBD1 (6 bases). CDR3 size: 16 residues. The ends were cut back, 3 bases at V and 4 bases at J, with 15 bases in the middle. Germline V gene lookup returns CDR1 LGHNA and CDR2 YSLEER.